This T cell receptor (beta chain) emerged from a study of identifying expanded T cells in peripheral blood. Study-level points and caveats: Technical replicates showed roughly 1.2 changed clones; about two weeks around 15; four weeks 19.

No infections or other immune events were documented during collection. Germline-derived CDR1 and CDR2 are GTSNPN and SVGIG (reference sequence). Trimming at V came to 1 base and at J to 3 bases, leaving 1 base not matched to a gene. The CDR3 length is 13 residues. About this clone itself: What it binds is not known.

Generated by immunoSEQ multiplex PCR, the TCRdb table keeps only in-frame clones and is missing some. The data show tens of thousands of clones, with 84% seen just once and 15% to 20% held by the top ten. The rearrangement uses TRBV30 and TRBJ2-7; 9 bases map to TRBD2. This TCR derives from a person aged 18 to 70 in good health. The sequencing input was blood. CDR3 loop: CAWSASGNYEQYF. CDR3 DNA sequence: TGTGCCTGGAGTGCTAGCGGGAACTACGAGCAGTACTTC. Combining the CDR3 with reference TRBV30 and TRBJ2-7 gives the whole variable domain SQTIHQWPATLVQPVGSPLSLECTVEGTSNPNLYWYRQAAGRGLQLLFYSVGIGQISSEVPQNLSASRPQDRQFILSSKKLLLSDSGFYLCAWSASGNYEQYFGPGTRLTVT.